The rows below give T cell receptor beta chains drawn from one sample of a study of technical replicates of blood from several donors. Clones were read by immunoSEQ multiplex PCR, and TCRdb kept only the in-frame ones, dropping some. This table has roughly 48,000 clones, around 90% appearing once. Sequencing used PBMCs. The receptors were gathered from a human donor in good health. Some clones in this sample may be carry-over from other donors' samples. Each CDR3 is given with its conserved first and last residue. Each record gives: D gene, V gene, J gene, clone size, CDR3 protein, CDR3 DNA. A D gene is named only where the DNA matches it firmly. Clone size is stated in some rows and not others, as once, few, many or a class when expanded.

d_gene: TRBD2; v_gene: TRBV7-3; j_gene: TRBJ2-3; abundance: once; CDR3aa: CASSSPSSGGAGVADTQYF; CDR3nt: TGTGCCAGCAGCTCCCCCTCTAGCGGGGGGGCTGGTGTCGCAGATACGCAGTATTTT
d_gene: TRBD1; v_gene: TRBV4-3; j_gene: TRBJ2-2; abundance: NA; CDR3aa: CASSQMTGGAGELFF; CDR3nt: TGCGCCAGCAGCCAAATGACAGGGGGCGCCGGGGAGCTGTTTTTT
d_gene: NA; v_gene: TRBV18; j_gene: TRBJ1-3; abundance: once; CDR3aa: CASSLQENGNTIYF; CDR3nt: TGTGCCAGCTCACTACAGGAAAATGGAAACACCATATATTTT
d_gene: TRBD2; v_gene: TRBV10-3; j_gene: TRBJ2-3; abundance: NA; CDR3aa: CATGRPGQYF; CDR3nt: TGTGCCACCGGGAGGCCGGGGCAGTATTTT
d_gene: NA; v_gene: TRBV23-1; j_gene: TRBJ2-7; abundance: few; CDR3aa: CASSPPTGTYEQYF; CDR3nt: TGCGCCAGCAGTCCTCCGACAGGAACCTACGAGCAGTACTTC
d_gene: NA; v_gene: TRBV30; j_gene: TRBJ1-2; abundance: NA; CDR3aa: CAWSLARGGYTF; CDR3nt: TGTGCCTGGAGTCTCGCGCGAGGTGGCTACACCTTC
d_gene: TRBD2; v_gene: TRBV9; j_gene: TRBJ2-5; abundance: NA; CDR3aa: CASSSIAGGTQYF; CDR3nt: TGTGCCAGCAGCTCCATAGCGGGGGGGACCCAGTACTTC
d_gene: NA; v_gene: TRBV5-6; j_gene: TRBJ2-6; abundance: NA; CDR3aa: CASSPRTSSGANVLTF; CDR3nt: TGTGCCAGCAGCCCGAGGACAAGCTCTGGGGCCAACGTCCTGACTTTC
d_gene: NA; v_gene: TRBV11-2; j_gene: TRBJ1-2; abundance: once; CDR3aa: CASSPGVLGRGRFSDGYTF; CDR3nt: TGTGCCAGCAGCCCCGGGGTCTTGGGCAGGGGTAGATTTTCGGATGGCTACACCTTC
d_gene: TRBD1; v_gene: TRBV2; j_gene: TRBJ1-1; abundance: NA; CDR3aa: CASSEAPDREDTEAFF; CDR3nt: TGTGCCAGCAGTGAAGCTCCGGACAGGGAAGACACTGAAGCTTTCTTT
d_gene: TRBD2; v_gene: TRBV5-4; j_gene: TRBJ2-2; abundance: NA; CDR3aa: CASSGGGASTGELFF; CDR3nt: TGTGCCAGCAGCGGCGGGGGGGCCTCCACCGGGGAGCTGTTTTTT
d_gene: TRBD1; v_gene: TRBV10-3; j_gene: TRBJ1-3; abundance: NA; CDR3aa: CAIKSRGPGNTIYF; CDR3nt: TGTGCCATCAAGTCGAGGGGGCCTGGAAACACCATATATTTT
d_gene: NA; v_gene: TRBV5-1; j_gene: TRBJ2-7; abundance: NA; CDR3aa: CASSLVRGFSYEQYF; CDR3nt: TGCGCCAGCAGCTTGGTTCGGGGATTCTCCTACGAGCAGTACTTC
d_gene: NA; v_gene: TRBV5-6; j_gene: TRBJ2-7; abundance: NA; CDR3aa: CASSFLWTEILPQYF; CDR3nt: TGTGCCAGCAGCTTTCTATGGACAGAAATTTTGCCGCAGTACTTC
d_gene: NA; v_gene: TRBV4-3; j_gene: TRBJ2-7; abundance: NA; CDR3aa: CASSRDSGLIGEQYF; CDR3nt: TGCGCCAGCAGCCGAGACAGTGGGCTGATAGGCGAGCAGTACTTC
d_gene: NA; v_gene: TRBV4-1; j_gene: TRBJ1-5; abundance: NA; CDR3aa: CASSQDQGGSNQPQHF; CDR3nt: TGCGCCAGCAGCCAAGATCAAGGAGGGAGCAATCAGCCCCAGCATTTT
d_gene: NA; v_gene: TRBV7-3; j_gene: TRBJ1-2; abundance: NA; CDR3aa: CASSQGGRGYTF; CDR3nt: TGTGCCAGCAGCCAAGGGGGAAGAGGCTACACCTTC
d_gene: NA; v_gene: TRBV20-1; j_gene: TRBJ2-7; abundance: NA; CDR3aa: CSATDIYEQYF; CDR3nt: TGCAGTGCTACGGACATATACGAGCAGTACTTC
d_gene: NA; v_gene: TRBV30; j_gene: TRBJ2-1; abundance: NA; CDR3aa: CAWSPLGGGYNEQFF; CDR3nt: TGTGCCTGGAGCCCCTTAGGGGGAGGGTACAATGAGCAGTTCTTC
d_gene: NA; v_gene: TRBV9; j_gene: TRBJ1-1; abundance: NA; CDR3aa: CASSVVSAGNTEAFF; CDR3nt: TGTGCCAGCAGCGTAGTATCCGCAGGGAACACTGAAGCTTTCTTT
d_gene: NA; v_gene: TRBV6-5; j_gene: TRBJ1-2; abundance: NA; CDR3aa: CASSNSGGYTF; CDR3nt: TGTGCCAGCAGTAACTCCGGGGGCTACACCTTC
d_gene: NA; v_gene: TRBV20-1; j_gene: TRBJ2-1; abundance: NA; CDR3aa: CSAADNEQFF; CDR3nt: TGCAGTGCGGCCGACAATGAGCAGTTCTTC
d_gene: NA; v_gene: TRBV7-2; j_gene: TRBJ2-7; abundance: NA; CDR3aa: CASSLEGTSSGEQYF; CDR3nt: TGTGCCAGCAGCTTAGAGGGAACTAGCTCCGGCGAGCAGTACTTC
d_gene: TRBD2; v_gene: TRBV5-4; j_gene: TRBJ2-1; abundance: NA; CDR3aa: CASSLTAGSYNEQFF; CDR3nt: TGTGCCAGCAGCTTAACAGCGGGGAGTTACAATGAGCAGTTCTTC
d_gene: NA; v_gene: TRBV4-1; j_gene: TRBJ2-2; abundance: NA; CDR3aa: CATGHGNTGELFF; CDR3nt: TGCGCCACGGGACATGGGAACACCGGGGAGCTGTTTTTT
d_gene: TRBD1; v_gene: TRBV2; j_gene: TRBJ2-5; abundance: NA; CDR3aa: CASSRTGYQETQYF; CDR3nt: TGTGCCAGCAGTAGGACAGGGTACCAAGAGACCCAGTACTTC
d_gene: NA; v_gene: TRBV6-4; j_gene: TRBJ2-3; abundance: once; CDR3aa: CAPLGDTQYF; CDR3nt: TGTGCCCCCCTCGGGGATACGCAGTATTTT
d_gene: NA; v_gene: TRBV7-2; j_gene: TRBJ1-1; abundance: once; CDR3aa: CASSLPLNTEAFF; CDR3nt: TGTGCCAGCAGCTTACCCTTGAACACTGAAGCTTTCTTT
d_gene: NA; v_gene: TRBV6-1; j_gene: TRBJ2-3; abundance: NA; CDR3aa: CASREVGDTQYF; CDR3nt: TGTGCCAGCAGGGAGGTGGGAGATACGCAGTATTTT
d_gene: TRBD2; v_gene: TRBV5-5; j_gene: TRBJ2-7; abundance: NA; CDR3aa: CASTPLAGAREQYF; CDR3nt: TGTGCCAGCACCCCTCTAGCGGGGGCCAGGGAGCAGTACTTC
d_gene: NA; v_gene: TRBV7-2; j_gene: TRBJ2-5; abundance: NA; CDR3aa: CASSLVRETQYF; CDR3nt: TGTGCCAGCAGCTTAGTGCGGGAGACCCAGTACTTC